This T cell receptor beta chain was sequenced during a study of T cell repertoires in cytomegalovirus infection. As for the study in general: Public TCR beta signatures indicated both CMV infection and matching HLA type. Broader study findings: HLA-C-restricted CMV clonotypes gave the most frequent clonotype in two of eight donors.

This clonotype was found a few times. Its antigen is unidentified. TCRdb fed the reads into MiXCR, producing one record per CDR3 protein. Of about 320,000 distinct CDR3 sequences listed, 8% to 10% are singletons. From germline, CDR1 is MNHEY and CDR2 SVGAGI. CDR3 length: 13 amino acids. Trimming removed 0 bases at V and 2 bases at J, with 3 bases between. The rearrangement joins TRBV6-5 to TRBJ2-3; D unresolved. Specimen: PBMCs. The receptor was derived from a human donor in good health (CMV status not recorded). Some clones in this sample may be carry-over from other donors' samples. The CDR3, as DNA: TGTGCCAGCAGTTACTCGCTCACAGATACGCAGTATTTT. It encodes CASSYSLTDTQYF.